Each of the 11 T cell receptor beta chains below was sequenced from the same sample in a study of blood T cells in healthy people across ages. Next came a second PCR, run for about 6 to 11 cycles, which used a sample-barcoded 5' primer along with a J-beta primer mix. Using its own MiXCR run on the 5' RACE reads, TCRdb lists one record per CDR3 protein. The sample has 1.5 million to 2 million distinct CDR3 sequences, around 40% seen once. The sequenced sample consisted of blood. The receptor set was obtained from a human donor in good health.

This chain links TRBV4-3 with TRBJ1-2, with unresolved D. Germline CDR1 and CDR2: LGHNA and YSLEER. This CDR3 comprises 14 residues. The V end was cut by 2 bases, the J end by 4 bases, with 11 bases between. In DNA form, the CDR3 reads TGCGCCAGCAGCCAAATAGTGGCTGGCTATGGCTACACCTTC. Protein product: CASSQIVAGYGYTF.

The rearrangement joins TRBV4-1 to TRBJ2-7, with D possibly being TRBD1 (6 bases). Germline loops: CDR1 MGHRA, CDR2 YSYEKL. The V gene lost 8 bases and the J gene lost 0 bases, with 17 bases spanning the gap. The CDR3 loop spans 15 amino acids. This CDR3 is CASQQAQGNSYEQYF. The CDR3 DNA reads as TGCGCCAGCCAACAGGCCCAGGGGAACTCCTACGAGCAGTACTTC.

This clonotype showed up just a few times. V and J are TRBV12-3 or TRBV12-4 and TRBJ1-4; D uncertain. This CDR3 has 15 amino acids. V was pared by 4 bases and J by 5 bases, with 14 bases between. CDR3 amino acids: CASSSATEWNEKLFF. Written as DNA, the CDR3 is TGTGCCAGCAGTTCAGCGACCGAATGGAATGAAAAACTGTTTTTT.

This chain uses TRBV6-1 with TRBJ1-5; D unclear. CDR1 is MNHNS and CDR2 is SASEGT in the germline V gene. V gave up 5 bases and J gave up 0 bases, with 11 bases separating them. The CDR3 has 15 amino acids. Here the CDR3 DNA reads TGTGCCAGCAGTCCGGACGGGGATAGCAATCAGCCCCAGCATTTT. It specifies CASSPDGDSNQPQHF.

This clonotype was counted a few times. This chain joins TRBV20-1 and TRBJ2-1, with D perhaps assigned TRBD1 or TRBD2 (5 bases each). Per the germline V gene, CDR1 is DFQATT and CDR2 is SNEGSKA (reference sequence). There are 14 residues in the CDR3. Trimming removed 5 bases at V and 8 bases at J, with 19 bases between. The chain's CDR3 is CSAEPGAVTDEQFF. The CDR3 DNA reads TGCAGTGCTGAACCCGGGGCCGTCACCGATGAGCAGTTCTTC.

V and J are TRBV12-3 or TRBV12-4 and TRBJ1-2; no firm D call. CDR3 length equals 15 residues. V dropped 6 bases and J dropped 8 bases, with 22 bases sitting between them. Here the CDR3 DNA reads TGTGCCAGCAGCCCCGTTGGGTCCCGGACCGGGGGCTACACCTTC. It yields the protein CASSPVGSRTGGYTF.

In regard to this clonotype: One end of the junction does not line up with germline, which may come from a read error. The chain's CDR3 is CSASGVTQGTQYF. CDR3 sequence (DNA): TGCAGTGCTAGCGGGGTGACGCAAGGGACCCAGTACTTC. This chain joins TRBV20-1 and TRBJ2-5; a weak D match, TRBD2 (5 bases). The CDR3 length is 13 residues. Germline assignment: CDR1 DFQATT and CDR2 SNEGSKA (reference sequence).

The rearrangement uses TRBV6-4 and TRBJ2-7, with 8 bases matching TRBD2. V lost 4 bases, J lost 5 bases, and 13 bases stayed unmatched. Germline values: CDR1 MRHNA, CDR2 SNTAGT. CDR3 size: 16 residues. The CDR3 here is CASSATGLAGTHEQYF. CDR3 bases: TGTGCCAGCAGTGCCACCGGACTAGCTGGCACCCACGAGCAGTACTTC.

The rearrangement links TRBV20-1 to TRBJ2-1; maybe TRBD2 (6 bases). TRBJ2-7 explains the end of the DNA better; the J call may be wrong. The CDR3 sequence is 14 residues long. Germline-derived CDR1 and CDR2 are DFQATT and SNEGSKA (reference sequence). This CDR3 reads CSATDLGGYNEQYF. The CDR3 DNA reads TGCAGTGCTACGGATTTGGGGGGTTACAATGAGCAGTACTTC.

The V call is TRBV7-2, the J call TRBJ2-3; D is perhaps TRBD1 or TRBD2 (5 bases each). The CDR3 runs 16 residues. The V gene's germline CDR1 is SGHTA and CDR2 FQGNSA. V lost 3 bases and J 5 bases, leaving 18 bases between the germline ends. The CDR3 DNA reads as TGTGCCAGCAGCTTTCACCGGGACCGCTCCCGAGATACGCAGTATTTT. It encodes CASSFHRDRSRDTQYF.

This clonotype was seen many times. For the CDR3, the DNA is TGTGCCAGCAGCGCCTATGGACTTGACACTGAAGCTTTCTTT. Translation gives CASSAYGLDTEAFF. The gene calls are TRBV9 and TRBJ1-1, with D unclear. The CDR3 runs to 14 residues. Germline assignment: CDR1 SGDLS and CDR2 YYNGEE. V was shortened by 3 bases and J by 3 bases, with 12 bases between the two germline ends.